What follows are 29 T cell receptor beta chains derived from one specimen sequenced in a study of blood T cell repertoires in COVID-19. Using immunoSEQ multiplex PCR, the repertoire was profiled, and TCRdb retains in-frame clones only, with some absent. The table lists 200,000 to 250,000 clones, around 84% of them singletons. The specimen was peripheral blood. Source of these receptors: a woman aged 80 or over with active or convalescent COVID-19.

J is TRBJ1-1 and V is TRBV11-3; D might be TRBD1 (6 bases). The CDR3 has 16 amino acids. Trimming removed 5 bases from V and 3 bases from J, with 19 bases in between. Germline CDR1 is SGHNT and CDR2 is YENEEA. CDR3 DNA sequence: TGTGCCAGCAGCCCGAACCAGGGGCAGGCTTACACTGAAGCTTTCTTT. Encoded protein: CASSPNQGQAYTEAFF.

The genes are TRBV7-8 and TRBJ1-2, with 7 nucleotides matching TRBD1. The length of the CDR3 is 20 residues. With 5 bases clipped from V and 0 bases from J, the junction kept 21 bases outside the gene matches. Germline assignment: CDR1 SGHVS and CDR2 FQNEAQ. The CDR3 region is CASSPISTGTDELPNYGYTF. In DNA, the CDR3 is TGTGCCAGCAGCCCCATTTCAACCGGGACAGACGAACTTCCTAACTATGGCTACACCTTC.

V gene TRBV5-1 combines with J gene TRBJ2-3, with 7 bases aligning to TRBD2. Germline lookup yields CDR1 SGHRS and CDR2 YFSETQ. This CDR3 is built from 15 residues. V trimming: 4 bases; J trimming: 10 bases; junction bases outside the gene matches: 15. This CDR3 is CASSPAAGEGRAQYF. CDR3 in DNA: TGCGCCAGCAGCCCCGCGGCGGGGGAAGGGCGAGCGCAGTATTTT.

In this sample, this clone turned up once. This chain connects TRBV7-2 to TRBJ1-1; a possible D gene is TRBD1 (5 bases). V lost 5 bases, J lost 0 bases, and 10 bases lay in between. Germline V gene data show CDR1 as SGHTA and CDR2 as FQGNSA. This CDR3 region has 14 residues. The CDR3 loop is CASSQGTLNTEAFF. Written as DNA, the CDR3 is TGTGCCAGCAGCCAAGGGACTTTGAACACTGAAGCTTTCTTT. Variable domain in full (rest from reference TRBV7-2 and TRBJ1-1): GAGVSQSPSNKVTEKGKDVELRCDPISGHTALYWYRQSLGQGLEFLIYFQGNSAPDKSGLPSDRFSAERTGGSVSTLTIQRTQQEDSAVYLCASSQGTLNTEAFFGQGTRLTVV.

This clone showed up just once. The rearrangement links TRBV10-1 to TRBJ1-4, with 7 positions matching TRBD1. Germline CDR1 WNHNN, CDR2 SYGVQD (reference sequence). The ends lost 4 bases at V and 0 bases at J; junction bases unmatched: 8. The CDR3 spans 17 residues. Written as DNA, the CDR3 is TGCGCCAGCAGTGGGGACACAGGGGTCCCAACTAATGAAAAACTGTTTTTT. Its protein is CASSGDTGVPTNEKLFF.

The CDR3 loop reads CASSKGGWETQYF. CDR3 nucleotide sequence: TGTGCCAGCAGCAAAGGAGGCTGGGAGACCCAGTACTTC. The J gene is TRBJ2-5, the V gene TRBV21-1; TRBD2, the table's D call, was not compared with the DNA. TRBV21-1 is a documented pseudogene. The CDR3 consists of 13 residues.

This sequence joins TRBV30 and TRBJ2-5; D not certain. V lost 0 bases to trimming and J lost 3 bases, with 8 bases between them. The CDR3 has 13 residues. The V gene's germline CDR1 is GTSNPN and CDR2 SVGIG (reference sequence). The CDR3 spells CAWSVGGEETQYF. The CDR3 nucleotides read TGTGCCTGGAGTGTAGGTGGAGAAGAGACCCAGTACTTC.

The rearrangement joins TRBV10-3 to TRBJ2-3; D gene unclear. Germline assignment: CDR1 ENHRY and CDR2 SYGVKD. V shed 0 bases and J shed 2 bases, with 9 bases lying between them. The CDR3 is 15 residues long. Written as DNA, the CDR3 is TGTGCCATCAGTGAGTCATTGCAGGCCACAGATACGCAGTATTTT. This translates into CAISESLQATDTQYF.

J is TRBJ2-7 and V is TRBV20-1; 11 bases line up with TRBD2. CDR1 is DFQATT, CDR2 SNEGSKA, per germline (reference sequence). This CDR3 contains 15 residues. Germline trimming cut 3 bases from V and 7 bases from J; bases unmatched to any gene: 11. The CDR3 coding sequence is TGCAGTGCTAGTTTACTGGGACTAGCGGCATGGGAGCAGTACTTC. Translated: CSASLLGLAAWEQYF.

This clone has a single count. V is TRBV5-1 and J is TRBJ2-3, with 7 bases that match TRBD1. CDR1 and CDR2 (germline): SGHRS, YFSETQ. The CDR3 has 16 amino acids. V lost 1 base and J lost 8; bases outside the gene matches: 13. The CDR3 bases are TGCGCCAGCAGCTTGAGGAGTCGAGGGGGCGCGGCTACGCAGTATTTT. This codes for CASSLRSRGGAATQYF.

In DNA form, the CDR3 reads TGTGCCAGCAGCCCAGGGGACAGGAAAGAGACCCAGTACTTC. Translated: CASSPGDRKETQYF. The chain combines TRBV7-2 with TRBJ2-5; 8 nucleotides agree with TRBD1. V shed 5 bases, J shed 3 bases, and the junction held 5 bases outside the gene matches. This CDR3 has 14 residues. Germline V gene sequence: CDR1 SGHTA, CDR2 FQGNSA. Full variable domain (rest looked up from reference TRBV7-2 and TRBJ2-5): GAGVSQSPSNKVTEKGKDVELRCDPISGHTALYWYRQSLGQGLEFLIYFQGNSAPDKSGLPSDRFSAERTGGSVSTLTIQRTQQEDSAVYLCASSPGDRKETQYFGPGTRLLVL.

The V gene is TRBV28, the J gene TRBJ2-4, with 9 bases identical to TRBD2. Germline-derived CDR1 and CDR2 are MDHEN and SYDVKM. The V and J ends lost 7 bases and 4 bases, in that order; junction bases with no gene match: 11. The CDR3 has 16 amino acids. In DNA form, the CDR3 reads TGTGCCAGCACCATTTCCGCCGCGGGGGGGAAAAACATTCAGTACTTC. Protein product: CASTISAAGGKNIQYF.

This sequence joins TRBV27 and TRBJ2-3, with 10 bases matching TRBD2. The CDR3 covers 15 residues. The ends lost 5 bases at V and 2 bases at J; junction bases unmatched: 4. CDR1 and CDR2 (germline): MNHEY, SMNVEV (reference sequence). CDR3 DNA sequence: TGTGCCAGCAGTCTAGCGGGAGTAGACACAGATACGCAGTATTTT. Its translation is CASSLAGVDTDTQYF.

The DNA of the CDR3 is TGTGCCAGCAGTTACCTAGCGGGAGTCGAGCAGTACTTC. This codes for CASSYLAGVEQYF. The J gene is TRBJ2-7, the V gene TRBV7-2; 10 nucleotides align to TRBD2. V gave up 6 bases and J gave up 6 bases; unmatched junction bases: 5. This CDR3 spans 13 amino acids. The germline CDR1 and CDR2 sequences are SGHTA and FQGNSA.

V and J are TRBV29-1 and TRBJ1-1, with 8 bases aligning to TRBD1. J gave up 11 bases and V 7 bases, and 12 bases lay outside the gene matches. From germline, CDR1 is SQVTM and CDR2 ANQGSEA. The CDR3 has 12 amino acids. The CDR3 sequence: CSARPGTGVAFF. The CDR3 bases are TGCAGCGCACGTCCCGGGACAGGTGTGGCTTTCTTT. The variable domain in full, completed from reference TRBV29-1 and TRBJ1-1, reads SAVISQKPSRDICQRGTSLTIQCQVDSQVTMMFWYRQQPGQSLTLIATANQGSEATYESGFVIDKFPISRPNLTFSTLTVSNMSPEDSSIYLCSARPGTGVAFFGQGTRLTVV.

The CDR3: CASTPLVTGELFF. CDR3 nucleotide sequence: TGTGCCAGCACCCCACTAGTTACCGGGGAGCTGTTTTTT. The J gene is TRBJ2-2, the V gene TRBV6-5; TRBD2 is a possible D gene (5 bases). Trimming removed 7 bases at V and 5 bases at J, with 11 bases between. The CDR3 has 13 residues. Germline CDR1 MNHEY, CDR2 SVGAGI.

The count of this clone is one. J is TRBJ2-7 and V is TRBV11-2; the D gene is possibly TRBD2 (6 bases). This CDR3 spans 14 amino acids. CDR1 and CDR2 (germline): SGHAT, FQNNGV. Between the trimmed V and J ends, which lost 6 bases and 0 bases, there was a span of 12 bases. CDR3 in amino acids: CASRGGRSSYEQYF. The CDR3 region has the DNA TGTGCCAGCAGGGGGGGAAGGAGCTCCTACGAGCAGTACTTC. Looking up the rest from reference TRBV11-2 and TRBJ2-7 gives the full variable domain: EAGVAQSPRYKIIEKRQSVAFWCNPISGHATLYWYQQILGQGPKLLIQFQNNGVVDDSQLPKDRFSAERLKGVDSTLKIQPAKLEDSAVYLCASRGGRSSYEQYFGPGTRLTVT.

The gene calls are TRBV3-1 (or the pseudogene TRBV3-2) and TRBJ2-3, with TRBD2 identical over 9 bases. Losses at the gene ends were 3 bases for V and 4 bases for J; bases not matched to a gene: 8. The CDR3 contains 16 residues. The V gene's germline CDR1 is LGHDT and CDR2 YNNKEL (reference sequence). The CDR3 coding sequence is TGTGCCAGCAGCCAGAGGGTTCTAGCGGGGTCAGATACGCAGTATTTT. Translating it yields CASSQRVLAGSDTQYF.

The chain employs TRBV7-2 and TRBJ2-7, with TRBD2 as a possible D gene (5 bases). Germline V lookup: CDR1 SGHTA, CDR2 FQGNSA. The CDR3 is 15 residues long. V dropped 4 bases and J dropped 0 bases, with 13 bases sitting between them. DNA of the CDR3: TGTGCCAGCAGCTATAATAGCGTAAGCTCCTACGAGCAGTACTTC. Protein: CASSYNSVSSYEQYF. The entire variable domain, with the rest obtained from reference TRBV7-2 and TRBJ2-7, is as follows: GAGVSQSPSNKVTEKGKDVELRCDPISGHTALYWYRQSLGQGLEFLIYFQGNSAPDKSGLPSDRFSAERTGGSVSTLTIQRTQQEDSAVYLCASSYNSVSSYEQYFGPGTRLTVT.

This chain links TRBV7-6 with TRBJ1-5; TRBD1 matches 9 bases. This CDR3 comprises 17 residues. CDR1 is SGHVS, CDR2 FNYEAQ, per germline. Trimming removed 5 bases from V and 4 bases from J; junction bases left unmatched: 12. The CDR3: CASSPRGQGPRNQPQHF. In nucleotides, the CDR3 is TGTGCCAGCAGCCCCAGAGGACAGGGGCCACGAAATCAGCCCCAGCATTTT.

The CDR3: CASSSKRQGSNEQYF. In DNA, the CDR3 is TGTGCCAGCAGCTCTAAACGTCAGGGGTCGAACGAGCAGTACTTC. This chain joins TRBV7-9 and TRBJ2-7, with D maybe TRBD1 (6 bases). With 4 bases removed from V and 5 bases from J, the gap between germline ends came to 18 bases. The CDR3 is made up of 15 amino acids. The V gene's germline CDR1 is SEHNR and CDR2 FQNEAQ (reference sequence).

The genes are TRBV7-6 and TRBJ1-4, with a weak D call TRBD1 (5 bases). With 5 bases removed from V and 5 bases from J, the gap between germline ends came to 12 bases. Germline V gives CDR1 SGHVS, CDR2 FNYEAQ. The CDR3 length is 14 residues. The CDR3 DNA is TGTGCCAGCAGCCCCTTGACAGCGAATGAAAAACTGTTTTTT. It is translated as CASSPLTANEKLFF.

This chain joins TRBV27 and TRBJ1-6; D perhaps matches TRBD1 (5 bases). The V gene's germline CDR1 is MNHEY and CDR2 SMNVEV (reference sequence). Between the trimmed V and J ends, which lost 5 bases and 7 bases, there was a span of 9 bases. This CDR3 has 13 residues. CDR3 loop: CASSTGRNSPLHF. Here the CDR3 DNA reads TGTGCCAGCAGTACAGGCAGAAATTCACCCCTCCACTTT.

This chain uses TRBV7-2 with TRBJ2-7; D possibly corresponds to TRBD2 (5 bases). CDR3 size: 16 residues. Trimming left V 7 bases short and J 0 bases short, with 19 bases between. In germline, CDR1 is SGHTA, CDR2 FQGNSA. Written as DNA, the CDR3 is TGTGCCAGCACCACCACTCGGGGTACCCCCTCCTACGAGCAGTACTTC. Encoded protein: CASTTTRGTPSYEQYF. The complete variable domain, with remaining parts taken from reference TRBV7-2 and TRBJ2-7, reads GAGVSQSPSNKVTEKGKDVELRCDPISGHTALYWYRQSLGQGLEFLIYFQGNSAPDKSGLPSDRFSAERTGGSVSTLTIQRTQQEDSAVYLCASTTTRGTPSYEQYFGPGTRLTVT.

This clone appeared a single time. At one end, the junction sequence differs from germline, possibly due to a read error. The chain employs TRBV7-7 and TRBJ2-3, with 8 bases that match TRBD2. The CDR3 has 15 amino acids. The germline gives CDR1 SSHAT, CDR2 FNYEAQ (reference sequence). The CDR3 loop reads CASSLSGGFTDTQYF. The CDR3 DNA reads as TGTGCTAGCAGCTTGAGCGGGGGATTCACAGATACGCAGTATTTT.

The J gene is TRBJ1-3, the V gene TRBV6-5; TRBD1 aligns across 7 bases. V trimming: 7 bases; J trimming: 5 bases; junction bases outside the gene matches: 5. Germline-derived CDR1 and CDR2 are MNHEY and SVGAGI. The CDR3 has 13 amino acids. The CDR3 protein is CASTPQGRNTIYF. CDR3 bases: TGTGCCAGCACCCCACAGGGGCGAAACACCATATATTTT.

The chain carries TRBV4-3 and TRBJ2-7; D may be TRBD2 (6 bases). The CDR3 totals 13 residues. V dropped 4 bases and J dropped 3 bases, with 10 bases sitting between them. CDR1 is LGHNA, CDR2 YSLEER, per germline. Written as DNA, the CDR3 is TGCGCCAGCAGCCGAACGGGAGACTACGAGCAGTACTTC. Translated: CASSRTGDYEQYF.

This chain uses TRBV27 with TRBJ1-6, with TRBD1 identical over 7 bases. CDR1 and CDR2 from the germline V gene are MNHEY and SMNVEV (reference sequence). The CDR3 length is 15 residues. The J segment lost 7 bases and the V segment lost 6 bases, leaving 9 bases of the junction unmatched. CDR3 protein: CASRLDRQGNSPLHF. CDR3 bases: TGTGCCAGCAGGCTGGATCGACAGGGCAATTCACCCCTCCACTTT.

V is TRBV7-2 and J is TRBJ1-4, with 9 bases identical to TRBD1. The J segment lost 8 bases and the V segment lost 4 bases, leaving 11 bases of the junction unmatched. CDR1 is SGHTA and CDR2 is FQGNSA in the germline V gene. The CDR3 is 16 residues long. Written as DNA, the CDR3 is TGTGCCAGCAGCTCCCTAGGTGGGACAGGGAGCGAAAAACTGTTTTTT. The encoded protein is CASSSLGGTGSEKLFF.